These 3 T cell receptor beta chains originate from one sample sequenced in a study of control samples from healthy donors and cancer patients. Sequencing used immunoSEQ multiplex PCR; TCRdb keeps in-frame clones, though not all of them. Among approximately 46,000 clones, around 87% were seen once, and the ten largest hold 10%. Sequencing was done on a sample of PBMCs. The source of these receptors is a woman in her fifties or sixties with lung cancer.

The chain has TRBV5-6 and TRBJ1-2; unclear D gene. Germline lookup yields CDR1 SGHDT and CDR2 YYEEEE. CDR3 length equals 15 residues. Trimming pared 0 bases from V and 4 bases from J, leaving 13 bases between. CDR3 in amino acids: CASSLGAERLYGYTF. The CDR3 region has the DNA TGTGCCAGCAGCTTGGGGGCGGAACGCCTCTATGGCTACACCTTC.

The chain couples TRBV23-1 to TRBJ2-5, with a possible D match to TRBD2 (6 bases). TRBV23-1 is an ORF for which the function is uncertain. This CDR3 comprises 17 residues. V gave up 3 bases and J gave up 5 bases, with 22 bases separating them. The DNA for the CDR3 is TGCGCCAGCAGTCACCGGGAGTTGGCAGATATTCGTGAGACCCAGTACTTC. Its protein is CASSHRELADIRETQYF.

A single count supports this clone. The CDR3, as DNA: TGTGCCAGCAGCGTAGCGGGAGGGCCTCAAGAGACCCAGTACTTC. Its translation: CASSVAGGPQETQYF. The chain links TRBV9 to TRBJ2-5; 8 bases agree with TRBD2. The CDR3 consists of 15 residues. Germline V lookup: CDR1 SGDLS, CDR2 YYNGEE. V shed 0 bases and J 2 bases; nucleotides not matched to a gene: 3.